This T cell receptor (beta chain) derives from a study of blood T cell repertoires in COVID-19. The wider study: In each case, the material was cDNA or gDNA derived from T cells, B-cell-depleted T cells, or PBMCs.

There are 15 residues in the CDR3. The V gene's germline CDR1 is KGHSH and CDR2 LQKENI. V was cut by 3 bases and J by 7 bases, with 13 bases left in between. Sequencing used immunoSEQ multiplex PCR; TCRdb keeps in-frame clones, though not all of them. The sample lists around 200,000 clones, roughly 82% seen once, with 5.6% in the top ten. Participants, about 18 to 90 years old, spanned fewer than 25 US areas. This sequence joins TRBV18 and TRBJ1-6, with D perhaps matching TRBD1 (6 bases). The sequenced material came from PBMCs or T cells enriched from blood (not recorded which). The source of this sequence is a man between 40 and 49 years old with acute COVID-19. CDR3 in amino acids: CASSPSRQENSPLHF. DNA for the CDR3: TGTGCCAGCTCACCTTCGCGACAGGAGAATTCACCCCTCCACTTT.